This passage covers 28 T cell receptor beta chains from one sample sequenced in a study of T cells of healthy individuals. MiXCR, applied by TCRdb to the 5' RACE reads, yields one record per CDR3 protein. The table lists approximately 89,000 distinct CDR3 sequences, about 5% of them singletons, with 7.5% to 8% in the top ten. These receptors came from a female donor in good health.

This clonotype occurred once. J is TRBJ1-5 and V is TRBV2; D is unclear. The CDR3 loop spans 14 amino acids. Trimming removed 4 bases at V and 4 bases at J, with 11 bases between. Germline loops: CDR1 SNHLY, CDR2 FYNNEI. The CDR3 is CASSVRVRNQPQHF. The CDR3 DNA follows: TGTGCCAGCAGTGTGAGGGTGCGGAATCAGCCCCAGCATTTT.

This clonotype has ten or more counts. The chain carries TRBV4-3 and TRBJ1-3; unclear D gene. The germline V gene has CDR1 LGHNA and CDR2 YSLEER. V lost 0 bases and J 3 bases, leaving 30 bases between the germline ends. The CDR3 sequence is 22 residues long. In DNA, the CDR3 is TGCGCCAGCAGCCAAGAGGTGAGAGGAGTCGTTTCAATACACGATTATGGAAACACCATATATTTT. Protein product: CASSQEVRGVVSIHDYGNTIYF.

This clonotype was found a few times. V is TRBV5-6 and J is TRBJ2-7; 7 nucleotides line up with TRBD2. From germline, CDR1 is SGHDT and CDR2 YYEEEE. The V segment lost 1 base and the J segment 2 bases; nucleotides outside the gene matches: 21. The CDR3 consists of 20 residues. CDR3 amino acids: CASSLWVRGRAPLRAYEQYF. The CDR3 nucleotides are TGTGCCAGCAGCTTGTGGGTCCGGGGGAGGGCCCCCTTAAGGGCCTACGAGCAGTACTTC.

This clonotype showed up many times. The rearrangement uses TRBV11-2 and TRBJ2-5, with 8 bases identical to TRBD1. V shed 1 base, J shed 5 bases, and the junction held 9 bases outside the gene matches. The CDR3 runs to 16 residues. CDR1 and CDR2 from the germline V gene are SGHAT and FQNNGV. CDR3: CASSLAAGGAGETQYF. In DNA form, the CDR3 reads TGTGCCAGCAGCTTAGCGGCAGGGGGCGCGGGGGAGACCCAGTACTTC.

At least ten counts were recorded for this clonotype. The chain joins TRBV9 to TRBJ2-1; no reliable D call. This CDR3 contains 12 residues. V was pared by 0 bases and J by 8 bases, with 6 bases between. Looked up from germline, CDR1 is SGDLS and CDR2 is YYNGEE. Here the CDR3 DNA reads TGTGCCAGCAGCGTAGAAAGGGATGAGCAGTTCTTC. Its translation: CASSVERDEQFF.

This clonotype was observed many times. This chain links TRBV6-6 with TRBJ2-7; 7 nucleotides align to TRBD1. Germline assignment: CDR1 MNHNY and CDR2 SVGAGI (reference sequence). The CDR3 runs to 15 residues. The V gene end was trimmed by 5 bases and the J gene end by 2 bases; junction bases not matched to a gene: 9. CDR3 bases: TGTGCCAGCAGTGGGACCGGGACAGAGCCCTACGAGCAGTACTTC. It codes for CASSGTGTEPYEQYF.

The CDR3 DNA sequence: TGTGCCAGCAGCAGCCGGGACTTCTACAATGAGCAGTTCTTC. This encodes CASSSRDFYNEQFF. The genes are TRBV7-2 and TRBJ2-1; D possibly corresponds to TRBD2 (6 bases). With 5 bases removed from V and 3 bases from J, the gap between germline ends came to 11 bases. The CDR3 spans 14 residues. The germline CDR1 and CDR2 sequences are SGHTA and FQGNSA. Combining the CDR3 with reference TRBV7-2 and TRBJ2-1 gives the whole variable domain GAGVSQSPSNKVTEKGKDVELRCDPISGHTALYWYRQSLGQGLEFLIYFQGNSAPDKSGLPSDRFSAERTGGSVSTLTIQRTQQEDSAVYLCASSSRDFYNEQFFGPGTRLTVL.

This clonotype has ten or more counts. The chain is built from TRBV10-3 and TRBJ1-1, with D perhaps TRBD1 (6 bases). Germline V gene sequence: CDR1 ENHRY, CDR2 SYGVKD. This CDR3 region has 15 residues. V gave up 2 bases and J gave up 1 base, with 11 bases separating them. CDR3 DNA: TGTGCCATCAGTGAGAGGGGGATTAGGAACACTGAAGCTTTCTTT. This codes for CAISERGIRNTEAFF.

The V gene is TRBV19, the J gene TRBJ1-1; D is unresolved. Germline CDR1 LNHDA, CDR2 SQIVND (reference sequence). This CDR3 is built from 15 residues. The V end lost 8 bases, the J end lost 1 base, and 17 bases lay between the germline ends. CDR3 loop: CASHSLDNWNTEAFF. CDR3 bases: TGTGCCAGTCATTCGCTCGACAATTGGAACACTGAAGCTTTCTTT.

There are a few counts of this clonotype. The chain couples TRBV29-1 to TRBJ2-7, with D maybe TRBD2 (6 bases). Germline CDR1 and CDR2: SQVTM and ANQGSEA. The V end lost 7 bases, the J end lost 0 bases, and 13 bases lay between the germline ends. The CDR3 spans 13 residues. CDR3 protein: CSGGERSSYEQYF. The CDR3, as DNA: TGCAGCGGGGGGGAGAGGAGCTCCTACGAGCAGTACTTC.

This clonotype was observed many times. The CDR3 coding sequence is TGCGCCAGCAGCCAGAACACGGACGAGCAGTACTTC. It codes for CASSQNTDEQYF. The chain carries TRBV5-1 and TRBJ2-7, with no clear D. V was shortened by 4 bases and J by 5 bases, with 10 bases between the two germline ends. Germline V CDR1 and CDR2: SGHRS, YFSETQ. The CDR3 loop spans 12 amino acids.

The table lists this clonotype with a few counts. V gene TRBV7-9 combines with J gene TRBJ2-6; D gene unclear. The germline V gene encodes CDR1 SEHNR and CDR2 FQNEAQ (reference sequence). Trimming pared 6 bases from V and 11 bases from J, leaving 11 bases between. This CDR3 comprises 12 residues. The CDR3 bases are TGTGCCAGCAGGTTACCCGCGGACGTCCTGACTTTC. Protein: CASRLPADVLTF.

This clonotype was seen ten or more times. This chain connects TRBV29-1 to TRBJ2-7; possibly TRBD1 for D (6 bases). The V and J ends lost 4 bases and 4 bases respectively, with 17 bases between them. Per germline, CDR1 SQVTM and CDR2 ANQGSEA. The CDR3 has 14 residues. The CDR3 loop is CSVGQGPRGYEQYF. The CDR3 region has the DNA TGCAGCGTTGGCCAGGGGCCCCGGGGATACGAGCAGTACTTC.

This clonotype was recorded at least ten times. The chain combines TRBV3-1 with TRBJ1-1; 11 bases line up with TRBD1. This CDR3 is built from 17 residues. Per germline, CDR1 LGHDT and CDR2 YNNKEL (reference sequence). The V and J ends lost 1 base and 5 bases, in that order; junction bases with no gene match: 9. DNA for the CDR3: TGTGCCAGCAGCCAAGCCGGGACAGGGGGTGCGGGGACTGAAGCTTTCTTT. This gives the protein CASSQAGTGGAGTEAFF.

The table lists this clonotype with many counts. The V gene is TRBV9, the J gene TRBJ2-3, with D possibly being TRBD1 (5 bases). The V and J ends lost 4 bases and 2 bases respectively, with 11 bases between them. The CDR3 runs 14 residues. The germline CDR1 and CDR2 sequences are SGDLS and YYNGEE. CDR3 nucleotide sequence: TGTGCCAGCAGCATGAGACAGAACACAGATACGCAGTATTTT. It encodes CASSMRQNTDTQYF.

The sample holds many counts of this clonotype. The V and J genes are TRBV27 and TRBJ1-5; the D gene is possibly TRBD1 (6 bases). Germline V gives CDR1 MNHEY, CDR2 SMNVEV (reference sequence). The V and J ends lost 2 bases and 3 bases respectively, with 8 bases between them. This CDR3 region has 14 residues. The CDR3 DNA sequence: TGTGCCAGCAGTTTAGGGGGGCCCAATCAGCCCCAGCATTTT. It yields the protein CASSLGGPNQPQHF.

This clonotype has at least ten counts. The chain has TRBV20-1 and TRBJ2-7; possible D gene TRBD1, 6 bases. V was shortened by 0 bases and J by 3 bases, with 15 bases between the two germline ends. This CDR3 is 15 amino acids long. CDR1 DFQATT and CDR2 SNEGSKA come from the germline V gene (reference sequence). The DNA of the CDR3 is TGCAGTGCTAGAGATGGGACAAGGACACTCTACGAGCAGTACTTC. This codes for CSARDGTRTLYEQYF.

The chain uses TRBV10-3 and TRBJ2-1; 11 nucleotides align to TRBD1. The CDR3 consists of 14 residues. CDR1 and CDR2 (germline): ENHRY, SYGVKD. V lost 11 bases and J lost 7; bases outside the gene matches: 10. DNA for the CDR3: TGTGCCGCTCGCCGGGACAGGGGGTTTAATGAGCAGTTCTTC. Amino acid sequence: CAARRDRGFNEQFF.

This clonotype was observed a few times. The J gene is TRBJ2-3, the V gene TRBV24-1; possibly TRBD2 for D (5 bases). CDR3 length: 11 amino acids. CDR1 and CDR2 from the germline V gene are KGHDR and SFDVKD. Trimming took off 7 bases at V and 5 bases at J, with 6 bases between the two ends. The CDR3 protein is CATRRGDTQYF. CDR3 coding DNA: TGTGCCACCAGACGGGGAGATACGCAGTATTTT.

In its sample, this clonotype was seen many times. This chain joins TRBV13 and TRBJ1-1; D gene unclear. CDR1 PRHDT and CDR2 FYEKMQ come from the germline V gene (reference sequence). The length of the CDR3 is 12 residues. Trimming removed 2 bases at V and 11 bases at J, with 12 bases between. CDR3 protein: CASSLKGFQAFF. The CDR3 DNA follows: TGTGCCAGCAGCTTAAAAGGGTTTCAGGCTTTCTTT. The variable domain in full, with the rest retrieved from reference TRBV13 and TRBJ1-1, is AAGVIQSPRHLIKEKRETATLKCYPIPRHDTVYWYQQGPGQDPQFLISFYEKMQSDKGSIPDRFSAQQFSDYHSELNMSSLELGDSALYFCASSLKGFQAFFGQGTRLTVV.

CDR3: CASSLAWPRNYYEQYF. The CDR3 DNA is TGTGCCAGCAGCTTAGCTTGGCCCCGAAATTACTACGAGCAGTACTTC. J is TRBJ2-7 and V is TRBV7-8; D call uncertain. The V and J ends lost 0 bases and 3 bases respectively, with 15 bases between them. This CDR3 has 16 residues. Per the germline V gene, CDR1 is SGHVS and CDR2 is FQNEAQ.

This clonotype was seen more than once but under ten times. V usage is TRBV25-1 and J usage is TRBJ2-7, with unresolved D. The V end lost 5 bases, the J end lost 3 bases, and 11 bases lay between the germline ends. The CDR3 runs 13 residues. CDR1 is MGHDK, CDR2 SYGVNS, per germline. The CDR3 loop reads CASSITENYEQYF. CDR3 DNA sequence: TGTGCCAGCAGTATCACAGAAAACTACGAGCAGTACTTC.

This clonotype came up many times. This sequence joins TRBV11-3 and TRBJ2-3; TRBD2 might be the D (5 bases). This CDR3 has 14 amino acids. Germline CDR1 reads SGHNT; CDR2 reads YENEEA. V lost 1 base and J lost 8, with 13 bases in between. The chain's CDR3 is CASSLVSGRGTQYF. The CDR3 DNA follows: TGTGCCAGCAGCTTAGTCAGCGGCCGGGGTACGCAGTATTTT.

This clonotype has just a few counts. The genes are TRBV19 and TRBJ2-2, with D perhaps TRBD1 (5 bases). The length of the CDR3 is 17 residues. Germline V gene data show CDR1 as LNHDA and CDR2 as SQIVND (reference sequence). V shed 6 bases and J shed 3 bases, with 20 bases lying between them. The CDR3 reads CASSQGSFNYDTGELFF. In DNA form, the CDR3 reads TGTGCCAGTAGCCAGGGTAGTTTTAACTATGACACCGGGGAGCTGTTTTTT.

This clonotype showed up many times. The chain has TRBV2 and TRBJ1-3, with D hard to call. This CDR3 comprises 13 residues. Germline V gives CDR1 SNHLY, CDR2 FYNNEI. Trimming removed 7 bases at V and 4 bases at J, with 11 bases between. CDR3 DNA: TGTGCCAGCAACTTTGGGGAAGGAAACACCATATATTTT. Translating it yields CASNFGEGNTIYF.

This clonotype has ten or more counts. V is TRBV27 and J is TRBJ1-2; D perhaps matches TRBD1 (5 bases). The length of the CDR3 is 15 residues. V lost 6 bases to trimming and J lost 4 bases, with 18 bases between them. The germline V gene has CDR1 MNHEY and CDR2 SMNVEV (reference sequence). CDR3: CASRGAWGVGYGYTF. The CDR3 DNA reads TGTGCCAGCAGGGGAGCTTGGGGGGTTGGCTATGGCTACACCTTC.

In this sample, this clonotype turned up many times. The CDR3 sequence: CASSLGFGFLDKNIQYF. In DNA, the CDR3 is TGTGCCAGCAGCTTAGGGTTCGGATTTTTGGACAAAAACATTCAGTACTTC. This rearrangement joins TRBV7-2 to TRBJ2-4; D uncertain. Trimming removed 1 base from V and 3 bases from J, with 16 bases in between. The CDR3 spans 17 residues. In germline, CDR1 is SGHTA, CDR2 FQGNSA.

The chain combines TRBV4-1 with TRBJ2-7; 7 nucleotides match TRBD2. This CDR3 is built from 17 residues. CDR1 and CDR2 (germline): MGHRA, YSYEKL. V gave up 3 bases and J gave up 3 bases; unmatched junction bases: 14. The CDR3 region has the DNA TGCGCCAGCAGCCATATAGCTCAGCGCGGGAGAGGCTACGAGCAGTACTTC. Its protein is CASSHIAQRGRGYEQYF.